The TCR beta chain described here comes from a study of cytomegalovirus exposure and HLA in healthy donors. This clone occurred a few times. Vbeta (60) and Jbeta (13) primers were used in the PCR. Data came from immunoSEQ multiplex PCR; TCRdb stores just in-frame clones and leaves some out. The data contain fewer than 250,000 clones, 75% to 90% of them seen just once; the ten biggest clones take up around 1%. The germline V gene encodes CDR1 SGHRS and CDR2 YFSETQ. CDR3 length equals 15 residues. V lost 0 bases and J lost 5; bases outside the gene matches: 3. Input material: PBMCs. The receptor comes from a boy between 2 and 10 years old in good health and CMV-seronegative. The chain employs TRBV5-1 and TRBJ2-1, with 9 nucleotides matching TRBD1. CDR3 in amino acids: CASSLDRGPNNEQFF. CDR3 coding DNA: TGCGCCAGCAGCTTGGACAGGGGGCCTAACAATGAGCAGTTCTTC.